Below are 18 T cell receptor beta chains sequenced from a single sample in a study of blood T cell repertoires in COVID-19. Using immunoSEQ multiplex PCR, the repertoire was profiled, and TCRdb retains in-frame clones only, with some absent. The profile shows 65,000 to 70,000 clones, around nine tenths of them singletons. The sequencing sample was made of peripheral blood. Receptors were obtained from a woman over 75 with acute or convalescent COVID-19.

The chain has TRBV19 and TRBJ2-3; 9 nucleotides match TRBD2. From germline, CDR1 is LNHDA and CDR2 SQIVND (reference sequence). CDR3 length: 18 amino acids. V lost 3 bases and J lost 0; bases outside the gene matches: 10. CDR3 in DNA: TGTGCCAGTAGTATTCGTGGTAGCGGGGGTTCTAGCACAGATACGCAGTATTTT. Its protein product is CASSIRGSGGSSTDTQYF.

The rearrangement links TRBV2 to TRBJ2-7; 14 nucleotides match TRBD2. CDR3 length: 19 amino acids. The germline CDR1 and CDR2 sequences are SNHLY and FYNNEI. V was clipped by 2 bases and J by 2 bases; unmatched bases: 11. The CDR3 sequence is CASSELGGTSGRPTYEQYF. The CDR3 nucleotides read TGTGCCAGCAGTGAACTTGGAGGGACTAGCGGGAGACCCACCTACGAGCAGTACTTC.

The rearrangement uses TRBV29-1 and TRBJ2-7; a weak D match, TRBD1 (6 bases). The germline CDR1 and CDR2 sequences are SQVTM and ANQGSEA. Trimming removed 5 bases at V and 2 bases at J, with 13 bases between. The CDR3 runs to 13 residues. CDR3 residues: CSVRKGTTYEQYF. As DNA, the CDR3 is TGCAGCGTTAGAAAGGGGACAACCTACGAGCAGTACTTC.

In nucleotides, the CDR3 is TGTGCCAGCAGCTCCAGGGTCACAGATACGCAGTATTTT. Translated, it gives CASSSRVTDTQYF. The J gene is TRBJ2-3, the V gene TRBV6-4; D perhaps matches TRBD1 (5 bases). CDR3 length: 13 amino acids. Germline V gene lookup returns CDR1 MRHNA and CDR2 SNTAGT. V was shortened by 6 bases and J by 2 bases, with 9 bases between the two germline ends.

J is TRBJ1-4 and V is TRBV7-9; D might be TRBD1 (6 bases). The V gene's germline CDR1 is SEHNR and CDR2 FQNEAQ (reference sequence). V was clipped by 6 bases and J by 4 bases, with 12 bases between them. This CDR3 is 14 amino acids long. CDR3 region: CASSYRVNNEKLFF. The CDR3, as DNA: TGTGCCAGCAGTTACAGGGTCAATAATGAAAAACTGTTTTTT.

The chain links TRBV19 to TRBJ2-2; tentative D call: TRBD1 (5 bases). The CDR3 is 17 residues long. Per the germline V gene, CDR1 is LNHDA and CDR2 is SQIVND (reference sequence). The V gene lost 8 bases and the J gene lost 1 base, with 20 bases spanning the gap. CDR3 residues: CASPLRGGDLNTGELFF. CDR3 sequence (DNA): TGTGCCAGTCCACTTAGGGGCGGAGATTTGAACACCGGGGAGCTGTTTTTT.

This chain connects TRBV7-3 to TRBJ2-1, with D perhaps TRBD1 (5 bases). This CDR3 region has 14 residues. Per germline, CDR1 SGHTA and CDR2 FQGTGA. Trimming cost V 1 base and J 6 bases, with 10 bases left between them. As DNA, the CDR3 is TGTGCCAGCAGCTTAAGGCAGGGTAGCAATGAGCAGTTCTTC. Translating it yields CASSLRQGSNEQFF.

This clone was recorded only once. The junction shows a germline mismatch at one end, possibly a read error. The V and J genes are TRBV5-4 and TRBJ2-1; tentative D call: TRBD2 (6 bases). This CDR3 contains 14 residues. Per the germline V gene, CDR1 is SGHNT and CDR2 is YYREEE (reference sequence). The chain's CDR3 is CAGSRGGLYNEQFF. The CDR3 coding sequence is TGTGCCGGCAGCCGCGGTGGACTATACAATGAGCAGTTCTTC.

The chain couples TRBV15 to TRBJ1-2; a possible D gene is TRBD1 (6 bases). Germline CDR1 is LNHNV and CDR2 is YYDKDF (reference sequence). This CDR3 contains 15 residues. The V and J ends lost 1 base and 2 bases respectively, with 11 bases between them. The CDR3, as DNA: TGTGCCACCAGCAGAGCTCAGGGGAGAAACTATGGCTACACCTTC. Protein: CATSRAQGRNYGYTF.

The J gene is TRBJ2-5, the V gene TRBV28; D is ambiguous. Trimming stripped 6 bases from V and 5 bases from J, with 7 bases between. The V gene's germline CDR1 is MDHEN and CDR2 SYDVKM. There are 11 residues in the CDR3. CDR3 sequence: CASRYRETQYF. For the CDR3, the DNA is TGTGCCAGCAGATACCGGGAGACCCAGTACTTC.

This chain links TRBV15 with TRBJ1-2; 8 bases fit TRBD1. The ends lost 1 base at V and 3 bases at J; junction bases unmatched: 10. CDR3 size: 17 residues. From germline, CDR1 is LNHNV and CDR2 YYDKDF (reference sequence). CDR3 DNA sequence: TGTGCCACCAGCAGAGGCCTGGACAGGGTACGCGACTATGGCTACACCTTC. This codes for CATSRGLDRVRDYGYTF.

CDR3 DNA: TGTGCCAGCAGTGACTCGGGGAATTCACCCCTCCACTTT. This translates into CASSDSGNSPLHF. V gene TRBV2 combines with J gene TRBJ1-6, with unresolved D. There are 13 residues in the CDR3. Germline-derived CDR1 and CDR2 are SNHLY and FYNNEI. Trimming shortened V by 3 bases and J by 7 bases, and 7 bases separated the two germline ends.

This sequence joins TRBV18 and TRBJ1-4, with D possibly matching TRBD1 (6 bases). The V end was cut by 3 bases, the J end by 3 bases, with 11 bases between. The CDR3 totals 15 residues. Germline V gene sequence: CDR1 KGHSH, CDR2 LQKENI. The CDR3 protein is CASSPRDNPNEKLFF. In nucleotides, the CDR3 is TGTGCCAGCTCACCCCGGGACAACCCTAATGAAAAACTGTTTTTT.

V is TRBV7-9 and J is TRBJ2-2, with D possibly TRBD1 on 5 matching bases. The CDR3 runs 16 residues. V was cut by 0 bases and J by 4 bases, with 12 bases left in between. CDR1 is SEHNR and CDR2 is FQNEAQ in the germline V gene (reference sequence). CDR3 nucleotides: TGTGCCAGCAGCTTAGCTGTGGGGCTGGGCACCGGGGAGCTGTTTTTT. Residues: CASSLAVGLGTGELFF.

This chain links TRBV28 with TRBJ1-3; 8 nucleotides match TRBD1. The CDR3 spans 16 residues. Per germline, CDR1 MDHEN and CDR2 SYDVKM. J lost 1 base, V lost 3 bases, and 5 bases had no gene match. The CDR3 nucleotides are TGTGCCAGCAGTTTCCCAGGGGGCTCTTCTGGAAACACCATATATTTT. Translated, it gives CASSFPGGSSGNTIYF.

This chain's CDR3 is CASSVGTLINSGANVLTF. The CDR3 region has the DNA TGTGCCAGCAGTGTAGGGACTCTTATAAACTCTGGGGCCAACGTCCTGACTTTC. The V call is TRBV2, the J call TRBJ2-6; a possible D gene is TRBD2 (6 bases). The CDR3 covers 18 residues. Germline CDR1 reads SNHLY; CDR2 reads FYNNEI. V lost 4 bases and J lost 0, with 16 bases in between.

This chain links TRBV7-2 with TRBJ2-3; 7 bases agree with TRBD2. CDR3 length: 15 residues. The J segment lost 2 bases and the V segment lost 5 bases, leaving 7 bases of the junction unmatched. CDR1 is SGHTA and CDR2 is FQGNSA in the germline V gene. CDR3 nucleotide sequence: TGTGCCAGCAGCGGAGAAGCGGGAAACACAGATACGCAGTATTTT. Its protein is CASSGEAGNTDTQYF. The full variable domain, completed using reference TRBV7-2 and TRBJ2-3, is GAGVSQSPSNKVTEKGKDVELRCDPISGHTALYWYRQSLGQGLEFLIYFQGNSAPDKSGLPSDRFSAERTGGSVSTLTIQRTQQEDSAVYLCASSGEAGNTDTQYFGPGTRLTVL.

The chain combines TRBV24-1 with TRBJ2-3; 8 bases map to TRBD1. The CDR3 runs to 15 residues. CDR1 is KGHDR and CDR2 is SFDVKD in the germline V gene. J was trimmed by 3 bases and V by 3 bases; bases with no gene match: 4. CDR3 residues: CATSDAGQGTDTQYF. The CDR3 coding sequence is TGTGCCACCAGTGATGCTGGACAGGGTACAGATACGCAGTATTTT.